The clone carrying this T cell receptor (beta chain) turned up a few times. Its target is not known. TCRdb reanalysed the RT-PCR reads using MiXCR and keeps one entry per CDR3 protein. The table lists a few hundred thousand distinct CDR3 sequences, over 9% of them singletons. This entry belongs to a study of response to subunit inactivated influenza vaccine. Study-wide findings and caveats: Authors proposed each seasonal influenza vaccination draws in few new T cells.

From germline, CDR1 is DFQATT and CDR2 SNEGSKA (reference sequence). The CDR3 has 12 residues. Trimming took 1 base from V and 12 from J; bases not matched to a gene: 2. The sequence was obtained from a man aged 50 or older who received an inactivated influenza vaccine. The chain couples TRBV20-1 to TRBJ2-1; 11 bases map to TRBD2. Sequenced here: non-naive T cells sorted from PBMCs, sampled less than 15 days before vaccination. The CDR3 loop is CSARGLAGGQFF. The CDR3 region has the DNA TGCAGTGCTAGAGGCCTAGCGGGGGGGCAGTTCTTC.